The TCR beta chain described here comes from a study of identical twins. The CDR3 is made up of 14 amino acids. V trimming: 4 bases; J trimming: 3 bases; junction bases outside the gene matches: 3. Germline V gene data show CDR1 as SQVTM and CDR2 as ANQGSEA. Whole-study findings and limits: Whereas memory repertoires showed no such difference, abundant cord blood beta clonotypes carried fewer insertions. Possibly, invariant MAIT and iNKT cells partly confounded zero-insertion analyses. Excess sharing between twins was weaker in beta out-of-frame sequences.

This clonotype was detected many times. Its cognate antigen is unknown. It was template switching that added a universal primer site, and there were unique molecular identifiers on the cDNA. TCRdb reanalysed the 5' RACE reads using MiXCR and keeps one entry per CDR3 protein. The table includes approximately 550,000 distinct CDR3 sequences, about a fifth detected once. The same sample was also used in a study of yellow fever vaccine responses in identical twins.

The chain uses TRBV29-1 and TRBJ2-2; TRBD1 aligns across 9 bases. Sequenced: CD4+ T cells sorted from blood. The TCR comes from a young woman in good health. This CDR3 is CSVARDRDTGELFF. DNA of the CDR3: TGCAGCGTTGCTCGGGACAGGGACACCGGGGAGCTGTTTTTT.